The T cell receptor beta chain under discussion was sequenced for a study of beta chain features in type 1 diabetes (dated by TCRdb to the late 2010s). With respect to the entire study: Mean age, gender distribution, total cell number and subset yield were not different between patients and healthy donors. A total of approximately 110,000,000 sorted cells were examined across all samples, and a strong correlation was observed between cell number per subset and RNA yield. In the study, recently diagnosed type 1 diabetes patients and matched healthy donors were compared on the TCRB repertoires of their sorted circulating CD4+ T cell subsets. Whereas all 30 or so donors provided naive and central memory subsets, regulatory and stem cell-like memory subsets were isolated from just 8 patients and about 8 healthy donors. The study at large found these results: Only small numbers of individuals were included in the HLA sub-analyses, which left unresolved whether HLA type had any influence on TCRB rearrangement. Naive, central memory and regulatory TCRB repertoires appeared more similar among patients than among healthy donors. A moderate but significant shortening of TCRB CDR3 length was observed in type 1 diabetes patients in all four CD4+ subsets. Sequencing cDNA rather than genomic DNA could over-represent highly expressing activated cells, although activation and CD3 levels did not differ between groups. PCR might favor shorter templates, but patient and control samples were amplified and corrected together, so any skew would affect both groups equally. At VDJ recombination sites, patients with type 1 diabetes made fewer insertions and deleted more nucleotides, a pattern implying thymic rearrangement abnormalities.

Note on this clone: No cognate antigen has been identified for it. Base qualities are not recorded, but no much larger clone differs from it by a single base.

From each donor, a single peripheral blood sample of roughly 0.11 L on average was drawn into heparinised tubes. A BD FACSAria II and a panel including CD45RO, CCR7, CD25, CD127, CD95 and CD27 were used to sort naive, central memory, regulatory and stem cell-like memory CD4+ T cells. Purity was above 95% for every sorted population. PBMCs were isolated immediately by Lymphoprep density gradient centrifugation and stained directly without culture. So that batch effects would be minimized, each experiment stained and sorted samples in pairs, pairing one healthy donor with one patient. The High Capacity cDNA Reverse Transcription Kit was used to reverse transcribe all of the isolated RNA, meaning that expressed TCRB transcripts were what got sequenced. Naive, central memory and regulatory T cell samples underwent deep immunoSEQ sequencing, averaging around 3.7 million total reads per sample. Sorted cells were lysed in RLT buffer, and RNA was extracted using DNase-treated RNeasy Micro or Mini kits according to cell number. Each cell subset was processed separately to prevent cross-contamination, with patient and healthy donor samples processed together. The immunoSEQ multiplex PCR was used to amplify TCRB sequences from cDNA, generating 87-bp fragments that spanned the CDR3 region. Sequencing of the amplicons was performed on the Illumina HiSeq platform. Under the source paper's analysis protocol: PCR bias was corrected computationally using synthetic template baselines, and reads within Hamming distance 2 were collapsed, with unmergeable singletons discarded. By aligning reads against IMGT, V, D and J genes, CDR3 length, and insertions or deletions at six rearrangement sites were assigned. Within each subset, clonotype counts were normalized to sorted cell number, and only after that were true diversity and Gini coefficients computed with the tcR R package. The overlap coefficient, calculated on TCRB nucleotide sequences, was used to measure repertoire sharing. As stored in TCRdb, this immuneACCESS dataset retains in-frame rearrangements with V and J assigned. A fraction of the clones does not appear; measured against another copy, unresolved V genes explain less than half of the discrepancy, and the remainder lacks a known reason. That table furnishes V, J and clone size, whereas the DNA furnished D and trimming. The sample has roughly 51,000 clones on record, around 50% of them singletons. The leading ten clones occupy 2.6% of the sample.

This TCR came from a woman aged 40 to 55 with type 1 diabetes. The sequenced material came from Tregs from blood. The meaning of the sample's cell subset or site label: regulatory CD4+ T cells.

CDR3 protein: CASSPRASGTDSSYNEQFF. In nucleotides, the sequence is TGTGCCAGCAGCCCGCGGGCTAGCGGGACTGATAGCTCCTACAATGAGCAGTTCTTC. The rearranged segments are TRBV7-9 and TRBJ2-1; a stretch of 9 junction bases matches TRBD2. According to the germline V gene (reference sequence), CDR1 reads SEHNR and CDR2 reads FQNEAQ. From cysteine to phenylalanine, the CDR3 is 19 amino acids long. Of all the DNA, just the CDR3 is kept, 57 bases in frame from base 1. Here V drops 5 bases and J drops 0 bases, and the junction holds 14 bases not matched to any gene.